Below, 20 T cell receptor beta chains from the same sample are listed, as sequenced in a study of control samples from healthy donors and cancer patients. Generated by immunoSEQ multiplex PCR, the TCRdb table keeps only in-frame clones and is missing some. The table records approximately 97,000 clones, about 91% of them present only once. Sample: blood. The source is a woman between 18 and 29 years old in good health.

The chain couples TRBV6-2 or TRBV6-3 to TRBJ1-1; no clear D. The length of the CDR3 is 12 residues. Germline values: CDR1 MNHEY, CDR2 SVGEGT. The V gene lost 6 bases and the J gene lost 11 bases, with 16 bases spanning the gap. The CDR3 is CASSNSREMAFF. The CDR3 DNA reads as TGTGCCAGCAGCAATTCAAGAGAAATGGCTTTCTTT.

On this clone itself: One junction end disagrees with the germline gene, perhaps due to a read error. The chain recombines TRBV11-3 with TRBJ2-1; D call uncertain. The CDR3 has 14 amino acids. Looked up from germline, CDR1 is SGHNT and CDR2 is YENEEA. The CDR3 DNA follows: TGTGCCAGCAGCTTAGATCAGTGGCGCGGTGAGCTGTTCTTC. This gives the protein CASSLDQWRGELFF. The entire variable domain, with the rest obtained from reference TRBV11-3 and TRBJ2-1, is as follows: EAGVVQSPRYKIIEKKQPVAFWCNPISGHNTLYWYLQNLGQGPELLIRYENEEAVDDSQLPKDRFSAERLKGVDSTLKIQPAELGDSAVYLCASSLDQWRGELFFGPGTRLTVL.

The rearrangement joins TRBV19 to TRBJ2-1; 10 bases line up with TRBD2. The germline V gene encodes CDR1 LNHDA and CDR2 SQIVND (reference sequence). This CDR3 comprises 16 residues. V lost 1 base and J lost 3; bases outside the gene matches: 3. The CDR3 DNA sequence: TGTGCCAGTAGTATAGCCGCTAGCGGGAGCTACAATGAGCAGTTCTTC. This codes for CASSIAASGSYNEQFF. The variable domain in full, completed from reference TRBV19 and TRBJ2-1, reads DGGITQSPKYLFRKEGQNVTLSCEQNLNHDAMYWYRQDPGQGLRLIYYSQIVNDFQKGDIAEGYSVSREKKESFPLTVTSAQKNPTAFYLCASSIAASGSYNEQFFGPGTRLTVL.

The chain recombines TRBV12-3 or TRBV12-4 with TRBJ1-5; D gene uncertain. Trimming took 7 bases from V and 10 from J, leaving 14 bases between them. The CDR3 spans 12 residues. Here the CDR3 reads CASTHLGQPQHF. Written as DNA, the CDR3 is TGTGCCAGCACTCATTTAGGGCAACCCCAGCATTTT.

The DNA for the CDR3 is TGTGCCAGTACCCGTGGGGGTGGGCAGACCCAGTACTTC. This codes for CASTRGGGQTQYF. J is TRBJ2-5 and V is TRBV19; perhaps D is TRBD1 or TRBD2 (5 bases each). The CDR3 has 13 amino acids. With 7 bases removed from V and 6 bases from J, the gap between germline ends came to 15 bases. Germline V CDR1 and CDR2: LNHDA, SQIVND (reference sequence). The variable domain in full, with the rest retrieved from reference TRBV19 and TRBJ2-5, is DGGITQSPKYLFRKEGQNVTLSCEQNLNHDAMYWYRQDPGQGLRLIYYSQIVNDFQKGDIAEGYSVSREKKESFPLTVTSAQKNPTAFYLCASTRGGGQTQYFGPGTRLLVL.

The gene calls are TRBV14 and TRBJ1-5, with D unclear. V was cut by 5 bases and J by 4 bases, with 9 bases left in between. Germline V gene sequence: CDR1 SGHDN, CDR2 FVKESK. This CDR3 is 13 amino acids long. CDR3 protein: CASSTGINQPQHF. CDR3 DNA: TGTGCCAGCAGCACGGGGATTAATCAGCCCCAGCATTTT.

The chain recombines TRBV7-9 with TRBJ1-6; 8 bases match TRBD1. CDR3 size: 14 residues. Germline assignment: CDR1 SEHNR and CDR2 FQNEAQ (reference sequence). V trimming: 4 bases; J trimming: 6 bases; junction bases outside the gene matches: 2. CDR3 sequence (DNA): TGTGCCAGCAGCTCCGGACAGGGTAATTCACCCCTCCACTTT. This translates into CASSSGQGNSPLHF.

This clone came up once. CDR3: CASSLATGAINTEAFF. The DNA for the CDR3 is TGTGCCAGCAGCTTAGCGACAGGGGCGATAAACACTGAAGCTTTCTTT. This chain connects TRBV7-8 to TRBJ1-1; 8 bases are a match to TRBD1. V shed 0 bases, J shed 2 bases, and the junction held 5 bases outside the gene matches. Germline-derived CDR1 and CDR2 are SGHVS and FQNEAQ. The CDR3 loop spans 16 amino acids.

In its sample, this clone was seen a few times. Different DNA sequences within this sample yield the same CDR3. CDR3 amino acids: CASSQVGTSGSPYEQYF. CDR3 DNA: TGCGCCAGCAGCCAAGTAGGTACCTCAGGGTCCCCCTACGAGCAGTACTTC. The V and J genes are TRBV4-1 and TRBJ2-7, with D possibly being TRBD1 (5 bases). V was trimmed by 1 base and J by 2 bases, leaving 18 bases between them. Germline values: CDR1 MGHRA, CDR2 YSYEKL. The CDR3 is made up of 17 amino acids.

The V and J genes are TRBV29-1 and TRBJ2-2, with TRBD2 identical over 9 bases. The junction had 8 bases not matched to a gene; V was cut back by 7 bases and J by 8 bases. In germline, CDR1 is SQVTM, CDR2 ANQGSEA. The CDR3 sequence is 13 residues long. This CDR3 is CSAEGLALGELFF. The CDR3 DNA is TGCAGCGCAGAGGGACTAGCCCTGGGGGAGCTGTTTTTT.

V is TRBV7-9 and J is TRBJ1-2; no clear D gene. V was clipped by 7 bases and J by 4 bases, with 19 bases between them. Germline CDR1 and CDR2: SEHNR and FQNEAQ (reference sequence). The length of the CDR3 is 15 residues. DNA of the CDR3: TGTGCCAGCACCCGAGCGGCGGGTATTTCCTATGGCTACACCTTC. Its protein product is CASTRAAGISYGYTF.

The chain employs TRBV7-9 and TRBJ1-2, with 9 bases matching TRBD1. This CDR3 contains 16 residues. V dropped 1 base and J dropped 6; count of bases not matched to a gene: 9. Germline V gene sequence: CDR1 SEHNR, CDR2 FQNEAQ (reference sequence). As DNA, the CDR3 is TGTGCCAGCAGCTTAGGGTCAAACAGGGGGCAGGATGGCTACACCTTC. It is translated as CASSLGSNRGQDGYTF.

The V gene is TRBV7-9, the J gene TRBJ2-7; unclear D gene. The CDR3 loop spans 14 amino acids. CDR1 is SEHNR, CDR2 FQNEAQ, per germline (reference sequence). Trimming pared 5 bases from V and 2 bases from J, leaving 13 bases between. The CDR3 DNA follows: TGTGCCAGCAGCGAAATCGGCCCGACCTACGAGCAGTACTTC. Protein: CASSEIGPTYEQYF.

V and J are TRBV4-2 and TRBJ2-7; 12 bases fit TRBD2. This CDR3 spans 20 amino acids. Germline V CDR1 and CDR2: LGHNA, YNFKEQ. The trim removed 1 base at V and 2 bases at J, leaving 15 bases unmatched. CDR3: CASSQVTTSGGIPRPYEQYF. CDR3 nucleotides: TGTGCCAGCAGCCAAGTGACAACTAGCGGGGGGATACCGCGACCCTACGAGCAGTACTTC.

This chain uses TRBV6-6 with TRBJ1-1; possibly TRBD1 for D (5 bases). CDR1 is MNHNY, CDR2 SVGAGI, per germline (reference sequence). The ends were cut back, 5 bases at V and 2 bases at J, with 12 bases in the middle. The CDR3 has 14 amino acids. CDR3 region: CASSDQGSNTEAFF. Written as DNA, the CDR3 is TGTGCCAGCAGTGATCAGGGTTCTAACACTGAAGCTTTCTTT.

This clone appeared a single time. The V and J genes are TRBV21-1 and TRBJ1-6; the table's D gene call, TRBD1, was not cross checked with the DNA. TRBV21-1 is a recognized pseudogene. The CDR3 totals 15 residues. CDR3 coding DNA: TGTGCCAGCAGCTCCCGCCGACAGGGGCGGTCACCCCTCCACTTT. It yields the protein CASSSRRQGRSPLHF.

The rearrangement joins TRBV4-2 to TRBJ1-1; unclear D gene. Germline loops: CDR1 LGHNA, CDR2 YNFKEQ. This CDR3 is built from 15 residues. V shed 5 bases and J shed 4 bases, with 17 bases lying between them. The DNA of the CDR3 is TGTGCCAGCAGCTTACAACGGTTGGAGAGCACTGAAGCTTTCTTT. Translating it yields CASSLQRLESTEAFF.

To note about this clone: At one of its ends the junction is not consistent with the germline gene, which may arise from a read error. This chain uses TRBV6-1 with TRBJ2-4; D is uncertain. From germline, CDR1 is MNHNS and CDR2 SASEGT. The CDR3 totals 15 residues. The CDR3 reads CASREGRGAKNIQYF. CDR3 DNA sequence: TGTGCCAGCAGGGAAGGTAGAGGAGCCAAAAACATTCAGTACTTC.

The rearrangement uses TRBV19 and TRBJ2-7; D unclear. The germline CDR1 and CDR2 sequences are LNHDA and SQIVND (reference sequence). The CDR3 has 13 amino acids. Trimming removed 8 bases from V and 2 bases from J, with 13 bases in between. CDR3 sequence reads: CASGAGRTYEQYF. The CDR3 nucleotides read TGTGCCAGTGGCGCAGGCCGGACCTACGAGCAGTACTTC.

The CDR3 region has the DNA TGCAGCGTGGGGATTAGACCCGGGGAGCTGTTTTTT. Its translation: CSVGIRPGELFF. V gene TRBV29-1 combines with J gene TRBJ2-2; D gene ambiguous. The CDR3 covers 12 residues. Trimming stripped 6 bases from V and 6 bases from J, with 11 bases between. CDR1 SQVTM and CDR2 ANQGSEA come from the germline V gene.